One and the same sample provided the 28 T cell receptor beta chains below, sequenced in a study of blood T cell repertoires in COVID-19. TCRdb keeps only in-frame clones here, not all; method: immunoSEQ multiplex PCR. The sample lists around 72,000 clones; over 80% were seen once. The material sequenced was peripheral blood. These receptors were taken from a woman aged 50 to 60 with acute or convalescent COVID-19.

V and J are TRBV19 and TRBJ1-2, with 7 nucleotides matching TRBD1. The CDR3 sequence is 14 residues long. Trimming took 6 bases from V and 5 from J; bases not matched to a gene: 9. Per the germline V gene, CDR1 is LNHDA and CDR2 is SQIVND (reference sequence). As DNA, the CDR3 is TGTGCCAGTAGGAGGGGACAGACTTCTTATGGCTACACCTTC. This codes for CASRRGQTSYGYTF.

The CDR3 is CASSEALLDSLEAFF. The DNA of the CDR3 is TGTGCCAGCAGTGAAGCCCTTCTGGACAGCCTTGAAGCTTTCTTT. The chain couples TRBV2 to TRBJ1-1; TRBD1 might be the D (6 bases). Germline loops: CDR1 SNHLY, CDR2 FYNNEI. CDR3 size: 15 residues. V was cut by 0 bases and J by 7 bases, with 15 bases left in between.

V and J are TRBV12-3 or TRBV12-4 and TRBJ2-7, with 7 bases fitting TRBD1. J was trimmed by 6 bases and V by 3 bases; bases with no gene match: 5. This CDR3 has 13 residues. This CDR3 is CASSFDRDREQYF. The CDR3 DNA reads TGTGCCAGCAGTTTCGACAGGGACCGCGAGCAGTACTTC.

This clone was picked up a small number of times. J is TRBJ2-3 and V is TRBV9; 7 bases map to TRBD1. CDR3 length equals 14 residues. Germline values: CDR1 SGDLS, CDR2 YYNGEE. With V trimmed by 3 bases and J by 2 bases, 3 bases remained unmatched. As DNA, the CDR3 is TGTGCCAGCAGCGGGACAGGTTCCACAGATACGCAGTATTTT. Translating gives CASSGTGSTDTQYF.

The chain couples TRBV12-3 or TRBV12-4 to TRBJ1-2, with D tentatively TRBD1 (5 bases). CDR3 length equals 12 residues. Trimming removed 5 bases at V and 8 bases at J, with 12 bases between. The CDR3 here is CASSGRGPGYTF. CDR3 coding DNA: TGTGCCAGCAGTGGGAGGGGCCCGGGCTACACCTTC.

This chain links TRBV6-1 with TRBJ2-1, with D possibly TRBD2 on 6 matching bases. The germline V and J ends were trimmed by 3 bases and 3 bases, with 12 bases remaining between them. The CDR3 runs 15 residues. The germline V gene encodes CDR1 MNHNS and CDR2 SASEGT. CDR3 amino acids: CASSEGGSGYNEQFF. In DNA form, the CDR3 reads TGTGCCAGCAGTGAGGGGGGTTCGGGCTACAATGAGCAGTTCTTC.

The V gene is TRBV12-3 or TRBV12-4, the J gene TRBJ1-2, with 7 bases matching TRBD1. V was clipped by 8 bases and J by 3 bases; unmatched bases: 3. The CDR3 loop spans 12 amino acids. DNA for the CDR3: TGTGCCAGCGACAGGGACGACTATGGCTACACCTTC. Translation: CASDRDDYGYTF.

The chain combines TRBV28 with TRBJ1-6, with 8 bases aligning to TRBD1. The CDR3 totals 17 residues. J was trimmed by 1 base and V by 4 bases; bases with no gene match: 6. CDR1 and CDR2 from the germline V gene are MDHEN and SYDVKM. CDR3 DNA sequence: TGTGCCAGCAGTTCAGGACAGGGATCATCCTATAATTCACCCCTCCACTTT. Encoded protein: CASSSGQGSSYNSPLHF.

A single count supports this clone. The CDR3: CASSIGGYEQFF. CDR3 DNA sequence: TGTGCCAGTAGTATAGGCGGGTATGAGCAGTTCTTC. The chain links TRBV19 to TRBJ2-1; D is perhaps TRBD2 (5 bases). The CDR3 is made up of 12 amino acids. Germline V gene sequence: CDR1 LNHDA, CDR2 SQIVND (reference sequence). The V end was cut by 1 base, the J end by 8 bases, with 6 bases between.

The chain employs TRBV7-9 and TRBJ2-1; 7 positions match TRBD2. The CDR3 consists of 14 residues. V trimming: 3 bases; J trimming: 8 bases; junction bases outside the gene matches: 7. Germline CDR1 and CDR2: SEHNR and FQNEAQ (reference sequence). CDR3 bases: TGTGCCAGCAGCTTTTTGTCGACTAGCCATGAGCAGTTCTTC. It encodes CASSFLSTSHEQFF.

This clone was detected a few times. The chain combines TRBV5-5 with TRBJ1-2; 11 bases fit TRBD1. Trimming removed 4 bases from V and 5 bases from J; junction bases left unmatched: 10. The CDR3 loop spans 16 amino acids. Germline lookup yields CDR1 SGHKS and CDR2 YYEKEE (reference sequence). The CDR3 nucleotides are TGTGCCAGCAGCAAGGGACAGGGGGTCGTTCGGTATGGCTACACCTTC. This translates into CASSKGQGVVRYGYTF.

The rearrangement links TRBV6-2 or TRBV6-3 to TRBJ1-6; TRBD1 is a possible D gene (5 bases). Germline V CDR1 and CDR2: MNHEY, SVGEGT. CDR3 length: 12 residues. The germline V and J ends were trimmed by 2 bases and 9 bases, with 5 bases remaining between them. For the CDR3, the DNA is TGTGCCAGCAGTTACAGGGGTTCACCCCTCCACTTT. Translation: CASSYRGSPLHF.

The rearrangement uses TRBV6-1 and TRBJ2-3; D is possibly TRBD2 (6 bases). The V gene's germline CDR1 is MNHNS and CDR2 SASEGT. This CDR3 has 15 amino acids. Trimming removed 3 bases from V and 1 base from J, with 11 bases in between. The CDR3 protein is CASSDRWGGTDTQYF. CDR3 nucleotide sequence: TGTGCCAGCAGTGATCGGTGGGGGGGCACAGATACGCAGTATTTT.

Only a few counts were recorded for this clone. The chain uses TRBV5-4 and TRBJ1-1; D is unresolved. Trimming took off 1 base at V and 1 base at J, with 14 bases between the two ends. The CDR3 has 16 residues. Germline loops: CDR1 SGHNT, CDR2 YYREEE (reference sequence). The CDR3 here is CASSLIGGGWNTEAFF. The CDR3 nucleotides are TGTGCCAGCAGCTTGATAGGTGGAGGGTGGAACACTGAAGCTTTCTTT.

The genes are TRBV5-6 and TRBJ1-4, with 10 bases identical to TRBD1. V shed 4 bases, J shed 0 bases, and the junction held 6 bases outside the gene matches. Germline V gives CDR1 SGHDT, CDR2 YYEEEE. This CDR3 spans 17 amino acids. CDR3 loop: CASSEDRGYATNEKLFF. In nucleotides, the CDR3 is TGTGCCAGCAGCGAGGACAGGGGGTATGCAACTAATGAAAAACTGTTTTTT.

The V and J genes are TRBV30 and TRBJ2-2; TRBD1 aligns across 7 bases. V gave up 3 bases and J gave up 4 bases; unmatched junction bases: 5. CDR3 length: 14 amino acids. Germline values: CDR1 GTSNPN, CDR2 SVGIG (reference sequence). The DNA of the CDR3 is TGTGCCTGGAGAGAGACAGGGTTCACCGGGGAGCTGTTTTTT. It codes for CAWRETGFTGELFF.

The rearrangement uses TRBV5-6 and TRBJ2-3; a weak D match, TRBD2 (5 bases). CDR1 and CDR2 (germline): SGHDT, YYEEEE. With 3 bases removed from V and 1 base from J, the gap between germline ends came to 12 bases. This CDR3 region has 15 residues. This chain's CDR3 is CASSSGFGGTDTQYF. CDR3 nucleotides: TGTGCCAGCAGCTCGGGTTTCGGGGGCACAGATACGCAGTATTTT. The full variable domain, with the rest looked up from reference TRBV5-6 and TRBJ2-3, is DAGVTQSPTHLIKTRGQQVTLRCSPKSGHDTVSWYQQALGQGPQFIFQYYEEEERQRGNFPDRFSGHQFPNYSSELNVNALLLGDSALYLCASSSGFGGTDTQYFGPGTRLTVL.

The CDR3 DNA is TGTGCCAGCAGCCCACAGGGAATCCCTAACTATGGCTACACCTTC. This translates into CASSPQGIPNYGYTF. V usage is TRBV5-6 and J usage is TRBJ1-2; the D gene is possibly TRBD1 (6 bases). Germline lookup yields CDR1 SGHDT and CDR2 YYEEEE. V was trimmed by 4 bases and J by 0 bases, leaving 13 bases between them. The CDR3 has 15 residues.

The J gene is TRBJ1-3, the V gene TRBV5-1; TRBD1 might be the D (5 bases). CDR1 and CDR2 (germline): SGHRS, YFSETQ. There are 15 residues in the CDR3. The ends were cut back, 4 bases at V and 7 bases at J, with 18 bases in the middle. CDR3 sequence reads: CASSMEGTGVNTIYF. The CDR3 DNA is TGCGCCAGCAGCATGGAAGGGACGGGGGTGAACACCATATATTTT.

The count of this clone is one. In DNA, the CDR3 is TGTGCCAGCAGTTCCCAGGGCCTAGGGGACACTGAAGCTTTCTTT. It codes for CASSSQGLGDTEAFF. V is TRBV6-5 and J is TRBJ1-1; TRBD1 is a possible D gene (5 bases). The V gene lost 4 bases and the J gene lost 3 bases, with 15 bases spanning the gap. CDR1 is MNHEY, CDR2 SVGAGI, per germline. This CDR3 has 15 residues.

The CDR3 protein is CASSEGSADTQYF. CDR3 DNA sequence: TGTGCCAGTAGTGAAGGGAGCGCAGATACGCAGTATTTT. This chain uses TRBV19 with TRBJ2-3; possible D gene TRBD2, 5 bases. Looked up from germline, CDR1 is LNHDA and CDR2 is SQIVND (reference sequence). The CDR3 loop spans 13 amino acids. Trimming took off 5 bases at V and 4 bases at J, with 10 bases between the two ends.

This sequence joins TRBV28 and TRBJ1-5; D remains ambiguous. CDR1 and CDR2 (germline): MDHEN, SYDVKM. There are 12 residues in the CDR3. Trimming removed 8 bases at V and 5 bases at J, with 10 bases between. CDR3 coding DNA: TGTGCCAGCTCCCGTATCTATCAGCCCCAGCATTTT. Residues: CASSRIYQPQHF.

The chain employs TRBV18 and TRBJ1-5, with a possible D match to TRBD1 (5 bases). Germline loops: CDR1 KGHSH, CDR2 LQKENI. The CDR3 totals 16 residues. Trimming pared 2 bases from V and 3 bases from J, leaving 14 bases between. Here the CDR3 DNA reads TGTGCCAGCTCACCAGGTCGGATGGGACTCAATCAGCCCCAGCATTTT. This codes for CASSPGRMGLNQPQHF.

The CDR3 here is CASSHRAGQSEAFF. The CDR3 coding sequence is TGTGCCAGCAGCCACCGGGCGGGACAGAGTGAAGCTTTCTTT. The chain links TRBV7-2 to TRBJ1-1; TRBD1 matches at 7 bases. CDR1 is SGHTA and CDR2 is FQGNSA in the germline V gene. The CDR3 length is 14 residues. V lost 5 bases, J lost 7 bases, and 10 bases stayed unmatched.

The chain is built from TRBV7-3 and TRBJ2-1; possible D gene TRBD1, 6 bases. The germline V gene encodes CDR1 SGHTA and CDR2 FQGTGA. V lost 8 bases and J 9 bases, leaving 20 bases between the germline ends. The CDR3 has 14 residues. CDR3 region: CASGLNHQGTEQFF. DNA for the CDR3: TGTGCCAGCGGGCTGAACCATCAGGGGACTGAGCAGTTCTTC.

Only one count was recorded for this clone. The genes are TRBV5-5 and TRBJ2-7; 10 bases align to TRBD1. Germline values: CDR1 SGHKS, CDR2 YYEKEE (reference sequence). The CDR3 runs to 15 residues. The V and J ends lost 4 bases and 6 bases, in that order; junction bases with no gene match: 10. CDR3 nucleotides: TGTGCCAGCAGCGACCCGGGACAGGGGTTTCTCGAGCAGTACTTC. Encoded protein: CASSDPGQGFLEQYF.

This clone appeared a few times. The chain has TRBV28 and TRBJ1-4, with D perhaps TRBD1 (5 bases). The V and J ends lost 4 bases and 2 bases respectively, with 11 bases between them. The CDR3 length is 15 residues. Germline CDR1 reads MDHEN; CDR2 reads SYDVKM. CDR3 coding DNA: TGTGCCAGCAGTTCCCGACAGTTTACTAATGAAAAACTGTTTTTT. Translated, it gives CASSSRQFTNEKLFF.

This clone was detected only once. The rearrangement joins TRBV19 to TRBJ1-5; no clear D. Germline V CDR1 and CDR2: LNHDA, SQIVND (reference sequence). With 3 bases removed from V and 4 bases from J, the gap between germline ends came to 7 bases. This CDR3 comprises 13 residues. CDR3 coding DNA: TGTGCCAGTAGTATTGGAGGGAATCAGCCCCAGCATTTT. It yields the protein CASSIGGNQPQHF. The full variable domain, with the rest looked up from reference TRBV19 and TRBJ1-5, is DGGITQSPKYLFRKEGQNVTLSCEQNLNHDAMYWYRQDPGQGLRLIYYSQIVNDFQKGDIAEGYSVSREKKESFPLTVTSAQKNPTAFYLCASSIGGNQPQHFGDGTRLSIL.